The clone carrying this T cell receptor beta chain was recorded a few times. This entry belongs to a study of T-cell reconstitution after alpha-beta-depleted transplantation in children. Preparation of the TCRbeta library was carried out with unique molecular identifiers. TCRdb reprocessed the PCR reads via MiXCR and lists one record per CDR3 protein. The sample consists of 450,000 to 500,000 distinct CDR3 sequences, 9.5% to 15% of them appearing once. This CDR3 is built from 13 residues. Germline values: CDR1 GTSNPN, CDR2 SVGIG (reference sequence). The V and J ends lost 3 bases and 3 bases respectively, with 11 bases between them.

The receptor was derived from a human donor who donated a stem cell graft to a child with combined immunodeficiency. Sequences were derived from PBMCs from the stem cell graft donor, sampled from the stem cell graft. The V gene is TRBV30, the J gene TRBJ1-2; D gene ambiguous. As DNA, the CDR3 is TGTGCCTGGAGACTTAGTAGTGACTATGGCTACACCTTC. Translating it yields CAWRLSSDYGYTF.